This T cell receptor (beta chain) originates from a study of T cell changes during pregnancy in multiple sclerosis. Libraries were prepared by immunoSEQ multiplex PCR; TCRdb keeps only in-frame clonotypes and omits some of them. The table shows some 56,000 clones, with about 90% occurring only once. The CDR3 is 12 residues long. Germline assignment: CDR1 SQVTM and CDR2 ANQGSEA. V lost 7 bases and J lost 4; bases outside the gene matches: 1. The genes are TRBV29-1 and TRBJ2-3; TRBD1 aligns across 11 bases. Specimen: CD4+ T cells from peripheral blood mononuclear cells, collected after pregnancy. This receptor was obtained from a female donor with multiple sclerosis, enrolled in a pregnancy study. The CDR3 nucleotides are TGCAGCGGGGGACAGGGGGCAGATACGCAGTATTTT. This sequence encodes CSGGQGADTQYF.